This entry concerns a single T cell receptor beta chain. What it binds is not known. These data are taken from a study of CD8 T cells in Susac syndrome. Study-level findings and limits: A relatively small number of individuals underwent TCR sequencing and HLA analysis.

CDR3 size: 14 residues. V lost 6 bases and J lost 3, with 14 bases in between. CDR1 is MNHEY and CDR2 is SVGEGT in the germline V gene. A quantity of about 0.45 to 1 ug RNA underwent reverse transcription using random hexamers. TCR beta CDR3 was amplified by immunoSEQ multiplex PCR. This amplification extended across 54 Vbeta and 13 Jbeta segments. TCRdb ran MiXCR on the immunoSEQ multiplex PCR reads and lists one entry per CDR3 protein. The table has 160,000 or so distinct CDR3 sequences, approximately 94% seen once. The sequenced material came from CD4+ T cells from PBMCs. The J gene is TRBJ2-5, the V gene TRBV6-2 or TRBV6-3, with D perhaps TRBD1 (5 bases). This TCR was sampled from a human donor with multiple sclerosis. CDR3 coding DNA: TGTGCCAGCAGACAAGACAGCGACAAAGAGACCCAGTACTTC. Translation gives CASRQDSDKETQYF.